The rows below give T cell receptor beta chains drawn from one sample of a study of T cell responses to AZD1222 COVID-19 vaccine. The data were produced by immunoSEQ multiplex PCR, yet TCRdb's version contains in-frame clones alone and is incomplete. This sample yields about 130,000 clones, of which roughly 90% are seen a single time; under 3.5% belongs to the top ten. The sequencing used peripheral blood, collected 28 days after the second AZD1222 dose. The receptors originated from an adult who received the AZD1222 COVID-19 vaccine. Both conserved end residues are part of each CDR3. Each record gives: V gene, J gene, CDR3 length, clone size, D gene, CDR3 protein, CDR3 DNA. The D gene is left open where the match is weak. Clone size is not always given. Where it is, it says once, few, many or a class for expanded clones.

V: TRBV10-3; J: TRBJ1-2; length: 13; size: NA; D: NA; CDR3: CAITEGAGYGYTF; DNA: TGTGCCATCACTGAAGGGGCAGGGTATGGCTACACCTTC
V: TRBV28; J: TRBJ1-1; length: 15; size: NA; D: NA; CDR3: CASSLGRAGVPEAFF; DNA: TGTGCCAGCAGTTTAGGTCGGGCAGGAGTTCCTGAAGCTTTCTTT
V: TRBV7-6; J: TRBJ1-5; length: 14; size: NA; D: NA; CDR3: CASSSQGFGQPQHF; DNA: TGTGCCAGCAGCTCTCAGGGTTTTGGTCAGCCCCAGCATTTT
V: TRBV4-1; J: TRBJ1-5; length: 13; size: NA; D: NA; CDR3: CASSQARDQPQHF; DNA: TGCGCCAGCAGCCAGGCGAGGGATCAGCCCCAGCATTTT
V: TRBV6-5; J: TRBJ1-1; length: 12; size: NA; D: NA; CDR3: CAIWGMNTEAFF; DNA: TGTGCCATCTGGGGGATGAACACTGAAGCTTTCTTT
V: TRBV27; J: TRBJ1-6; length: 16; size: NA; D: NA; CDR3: CASKDSGLSYNSPLHF; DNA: TGTGCCAGCAAAGATTCTGGCCTCTCCTATAATTCACCCCTCCACTTT
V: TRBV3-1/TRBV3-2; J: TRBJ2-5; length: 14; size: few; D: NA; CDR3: CASSQGLPRETQYF; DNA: TGTGCCAGCAGCCAAGGACTCCCGCGGGAGACCCAGTACTTC
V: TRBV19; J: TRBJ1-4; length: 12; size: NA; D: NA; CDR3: CASSREGGKLFF; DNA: TGTGCCAGTAGTCGGGAGGGAGGAAAACTGTTTTTT
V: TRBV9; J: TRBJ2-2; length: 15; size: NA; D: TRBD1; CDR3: CASSPRDSNTGELFF; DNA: TGTGCCAGCAGCCCAAGGGACAGCAACACCGGGGAGCTGTTTTTT
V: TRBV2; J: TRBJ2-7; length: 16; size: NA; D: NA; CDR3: CASSGTEGLNAYEQYF; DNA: TGTGCCAGCAGCGGGACGGAAGGACTAAACGCCTACGAGCAGTACTTC
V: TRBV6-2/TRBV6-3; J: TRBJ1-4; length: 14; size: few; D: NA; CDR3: CASSDGSSNEKLFF; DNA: TGTGCCAGCAGTGACGGGAGTTCTAATGAAAAACTGTTTTTT
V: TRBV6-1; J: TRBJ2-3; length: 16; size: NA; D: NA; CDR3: CASSEHVTGGTDTQYF; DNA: TGTGCCAGCAGTGAGCACGTTACCGGGGGCACAGATACGCAGTATTTT
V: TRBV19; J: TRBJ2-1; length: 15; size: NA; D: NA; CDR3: CASSAGTPGRNEQFF; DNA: TGTGCCAGTAGTGCCGGGACCCCAGGGAGGAATGAGCAGTTCTTC
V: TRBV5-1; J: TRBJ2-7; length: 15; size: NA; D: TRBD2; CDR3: CASSSPGTTVYEQYF; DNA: TGCGCCAGCAGCTCTCCCGGGACTACGGTCTACGAGCAGTACTTC
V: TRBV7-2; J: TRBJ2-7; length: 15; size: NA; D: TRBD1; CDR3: CASSLDGRGSSEQYF; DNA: TGTGCCAGCAGCTTAGATGGCAGGGGGTCATCGGAGCAGTACTTC
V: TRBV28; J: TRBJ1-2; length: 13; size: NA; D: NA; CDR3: CASSLNRAYGYTF; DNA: TGTGCCAGCAGTTTAAACAGGGCCTATGGCTACACCTTC
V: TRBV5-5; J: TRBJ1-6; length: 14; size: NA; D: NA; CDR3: CASSPGGDGSPLHF; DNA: TGTGCCAGCAGCCCTGGAGGGGATGGGTCACCCCTCCACTTT
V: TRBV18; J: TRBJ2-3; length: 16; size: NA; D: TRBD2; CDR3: CASSPPRLAGVNTQYF; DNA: TGTGCCAGCTCACCACCCAGACTAGCGGGGGTCAATACGCAGTATTTT
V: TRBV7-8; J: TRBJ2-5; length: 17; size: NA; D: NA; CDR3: CASSPNQGTMRRETQYF; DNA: TGTGCCAGCAGCCCGAACCAGGGGACCATGCGGCGGGAGACCCAGTACTTC
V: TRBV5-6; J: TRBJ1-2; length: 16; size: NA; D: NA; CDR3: CASSPNPNDRNYGYTF; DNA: TGTGCCAGCAGCCCCAACCCCAATGACAGGAACTATGGCTACACCTTC
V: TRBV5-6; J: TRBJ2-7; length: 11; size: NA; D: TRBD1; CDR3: CASSVTGREYF; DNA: TGTGCCAGCAGCGTGACAGGGAGAGAGTACTTC
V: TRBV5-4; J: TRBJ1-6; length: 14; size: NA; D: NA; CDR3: CASSYRDGYSPLHF; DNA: TGTGCCAGCAGCTACCGGGACGGGTATTCACCCCTCCACTTT
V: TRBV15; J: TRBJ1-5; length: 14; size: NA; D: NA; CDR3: CATSRGLSDQPQHF; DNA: TGTGCCACCAGCAGAGGCCTGAGCGATCAGCCCCAGCATTTT
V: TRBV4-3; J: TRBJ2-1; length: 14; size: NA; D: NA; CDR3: CASSPGRGDNEQFF; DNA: TGCGCCAGCAGCCCTGGCAGAGGGGACAATGAGCAGTTCTTC
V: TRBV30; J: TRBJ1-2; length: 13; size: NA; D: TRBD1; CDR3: CAWKAGTADGYTF; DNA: TGTGCCTGGAAAGCCGGGACAGCAGATGGCTACACCTTC
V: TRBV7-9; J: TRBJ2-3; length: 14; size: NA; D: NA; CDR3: CASSRDSLGDTQYF; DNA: TGTGCCAGCAGCCGGGACTCCTTGGGAGATACGCAGTATTTT
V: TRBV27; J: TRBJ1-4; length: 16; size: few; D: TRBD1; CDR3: CASSSLSGGSNEKLFF; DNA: TGTGCCAGCAGTTCCCTCTCAGGGGGTTCTAATGAAAAACTGTTTTTT
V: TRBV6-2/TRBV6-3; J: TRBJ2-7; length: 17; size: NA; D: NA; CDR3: CASSYSGALGSPYEQYF; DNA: TGTGCCAGCAGTTACTCGGGGGCCCTCGGGAGCCCCTACGAGCAGTACTTC
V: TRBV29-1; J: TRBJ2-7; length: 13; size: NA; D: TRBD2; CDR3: CSVRGSGSYEQYF; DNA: TGCAGCGTTCGTGGTAGCGGGAGCTACGAGCAGTACTTC
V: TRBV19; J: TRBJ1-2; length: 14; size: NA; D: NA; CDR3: CASSSLDSARGYTF; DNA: TGTGCCAGTAGTTCCCTGGACTCGGCGAGGGGCTACACCTTC
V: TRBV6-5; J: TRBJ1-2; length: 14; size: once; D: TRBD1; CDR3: CASSYKGAGYGYTF; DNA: TGTGCCAGCAGTTACAAGGGGGCCGGCTATGGCTACACCTTC
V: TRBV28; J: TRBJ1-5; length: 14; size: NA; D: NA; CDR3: CASSLPGGNQPQHF; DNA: TGTGCCAGCAGTTTGCCGGGCGGCAATCAGCCCCAGCATTTT
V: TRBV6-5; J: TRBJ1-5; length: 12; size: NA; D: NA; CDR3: CASSTGTQPQHF; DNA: TGTGCCAGCAGCACAGGGACTCAGCCCCAGCATTTT
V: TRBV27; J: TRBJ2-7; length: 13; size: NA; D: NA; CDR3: CASSLIGPYEQYF; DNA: TGTGCCAGCAGTTTGATAGGGCCTTACGAGCAGTACTTC
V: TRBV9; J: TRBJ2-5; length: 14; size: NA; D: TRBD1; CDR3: CASSDPRGQETQYF; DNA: TGTGCCAGCAGCGACCCCAGGGGGCAAGAGACCCAGTACTTC
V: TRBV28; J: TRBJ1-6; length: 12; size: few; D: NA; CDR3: CASSLLWQPLHF; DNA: TGTGCCAGCAGTTTATTGTGGCAACCCCTCCACTTT
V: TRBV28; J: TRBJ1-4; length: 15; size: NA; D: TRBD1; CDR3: CASSRGQVLNEKLFF; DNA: TGTGCCAGCAGCCGCGGACAGGTTCTCAATGAAAAACTGTTTTTT
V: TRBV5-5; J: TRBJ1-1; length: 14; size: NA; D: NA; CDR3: CASSLWSANTEAFF; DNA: TGTGCCAGCAGCTTGTGGTCAGCGAACACTGAAGCTTTCTTT
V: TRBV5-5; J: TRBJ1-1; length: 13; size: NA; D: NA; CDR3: CASSFAGDTEAFF; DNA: TGTGCCAGCAGCTTCGCAGGGGACACTGAAGCTTTCTTT
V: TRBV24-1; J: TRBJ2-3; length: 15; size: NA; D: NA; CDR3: CATSDQTRSADTQYF; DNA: TGTGCCACCAGTGATCAGACTAGATCGGCAGATACGCAGTATTTT
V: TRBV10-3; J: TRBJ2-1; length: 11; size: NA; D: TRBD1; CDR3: CAIRQGDEQFF; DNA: TGTGCCATAAGACAGGGGGATGAGCAGTTCTTC
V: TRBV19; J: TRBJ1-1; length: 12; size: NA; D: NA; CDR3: CASSARLTEAFF; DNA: TGTGCCAGTAGTGCCCGGCTCACTGAAGCTTTCTTT
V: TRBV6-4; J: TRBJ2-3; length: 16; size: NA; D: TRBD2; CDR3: CASSDTGTSGLDTQYF; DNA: TGTGCCAGCAGTGATACGGGAACTAGCGGGCTAGATACGCAGTATTTT
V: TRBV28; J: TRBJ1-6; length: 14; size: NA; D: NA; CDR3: CASRPGGSSSPLHF; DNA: TGTGCCAGCAGGCCCGGGGGGAGTAGTTCACCCCTCCACTTT
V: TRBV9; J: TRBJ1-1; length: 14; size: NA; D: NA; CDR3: CASSVGRLNTEAFF; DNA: TGTGCCAGCAGCGTAGGCAGATTGAACACTGAAGCTTTCTTT
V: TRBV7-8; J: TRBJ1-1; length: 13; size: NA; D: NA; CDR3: CASSAGARTEAFF; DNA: TGTGCCAGCAGCGCAGGGGCTAGAACTGAAGCTTTCTTT
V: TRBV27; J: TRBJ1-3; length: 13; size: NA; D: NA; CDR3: CASSLRNGNTIYF; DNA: TGTGCCAGCAGTTTAAGGAATGGAAACACCATATATTTT